This paragraph reports one T cell receptor (beta chain). How the authors handled the data: Amplification from reference gene primers served as the basis for estimated nucleated cell counts. Clones were read by immunoSEQ multiplex PCR, and TCRdb kept only the in-frame ones, dropping some. The D gene and trimming were derived from the DNA, and the V and J assignments and clone size from that table. The table records roughly 200,000 clones, around 86% of them present only once. This sample was included in a study of blood T cell repertoires in COVID-19. Study-wide background: COVID-19 samples, acute and convalescent, were from the United States, Italy and Spain. Sample material is recorded as cDNA or gDNA derived from T cells, B-cell-depleted T cells, or PBMCs.

Trimming removed 2 bases from V and 0 bases from J, with 14 bases in between. This CDR3 is built from 16 residues. Looked up from germline, CDR1 is SGDLS and CDR2 is YYNGEE. The receptor was derived from a man in his forties with active or convalescent COVID-19. The chain uses TRBV9 and TRBJ1-2; no reliable D call. Specimen: peripheral blood. The CDR3 DNA reads as TGTGCCAGCAGCGTGGAGCCAGAGTTACCTAACTATGGCTACACCTTC. Its protein is CASSVEPELPNYGYTF.